The present entry profiles one TCR beta chain with its context. Its specificity is not known. The V end lost 2 bases, the J end lost 6 bases, and 13 bases lay between the germline ends. Per germline, CDR1 LNHDA and CDR2 SQIVND (reference sequence). The length of the CDR3 is 15 residues. This record belongs to a study of cytomegalovirus exposure and HLA in healthy donors. Study observations and caveats: Later analysis identified several of the most significant clusters that appeared linked to common viral pathogens.

The study ran its PCR with 60 Vbeta and 13 Jbeta primers. Sequenced by immunoSEQ multiplex PCR; TCRdb stores in-frame clones only, minus some. The repertoire holds about 130,000 clones, with around 73% as singletons. The chain combines TRBV19 with TRBJ2-2; D possibly corresponds to TRBD1 (5 bases). Sequenced input: PBMCs. The receptor comes from a man younger than 45 in good health and CMV-seropositive. CDR3 region: CASSIPPGSAGELFF. CDR3 nucleotide sequence: TGTGCCAGTAGTATACCGCCAGGGTCCGCCGGGGAGCTGTTTTTT.